This is a list of T cell receptor beta chains from one sample in a study of CD8+ T cells in alopecia areata. Sequencing used immunoSEQ multiplex PCR; TCRdb keeps in-frame clones, though not all of them. The table includes 200,000 to 250,000 clones, roughly 64% detected once. The specimen comprised CD4+ T cells sorted from blood, sampled at week 4, from a patient treated with tofacitinib. The receptors shown here come from a human donor with alopecia areata. Both conserved end residues are part of each CDR3. A D gene is named only where the DNA matches it firmly. A clone size is listed for some rows: how often the clone was seen (once, few, many), or a class if it is expanded.

size: NA; J: TRBJ2-5; V: TRBV29-1; D: TRBD2; DNA: TGCAGCGTAACGTACGGGGGGAAGGTAGTGGCTACTAGCGGAGTAGGCCAAGAGACCCAGTACTTC; CDR3: CSVTYGGKVVATSGVGQETQYF
size: few; J: TRBJ2-2; V: TRBV14; D: NA; DNA: TGTGCCAGCAGTCCCGGGCCGACCGGGGAGCTGTTTTTT; CDR3: CASSPGPTGELFF
size: few; J: TRBJ1-1; V: TRBV29-1; D: NA; DNA: TGCAGCGTTGAGGGTCAGCTGAACACTGAAGCTTTCTTT; CDR3: CSVEGQLNTEAFF
size: few; J: TRBJ2-2; V: TRBV18; D: NA; DNA: TGTGCCAGCTCACCCCCGAACACCGGGGAGCTGTTTTTT; CDR3: CASSPPNTGELFF
size: NA; J: TRBJ2-1; V: TRBV30; D: NA; DNA: TGTGCCTGGAACGACCGGGACACTCTGTTCTTC; CDR3: CAWNDRDTLFF
size: NA; J: TRBJ1-5; V: TRBV5-6; D: NA; DNA: TGTGCCAGCAGCTTGTGGGGGGTGGGCAATCAGCCCCAGCATTTT; CDR3: CASSLWGVGNQPQHF
size: NA; J: TRBJ2-3; V: TRBV29-1; D: TRBD1; DNA: TGCAGCGTTGGACAGGGGATTTTACTAGATACGCAGTATTTT; CDR3: CSVGQGILLDTQYF
size: NA; J: TRBJ2-7; V: TRBV2; D: TRBD2; DNA: TGTGCCACCTCCGGCGGGAGATACTACGAGCAGTACTTC; CDR3: CATSGGRYYEQYF
size: NA; J: TRBJ2-1; V: TRBV27; D: NA; DNA: TGTGCCAGCAGTTCCCCAGTAAATGAGCAGTTCTTC; CDR3: CASSSPVNEQFF
size: NA; J: TRBJ1-6; V: TRBV4-1; D: NA; DNA: TGCGCCAGCAGCCAGGGTGGGCGTAATTCACCCCTCCACTTT; CDR3: CASSQGGRNSPLHF
size: few; J: TRBJ2-3; V: TRBV29-1; D: NA; DNA: TGCAGCGTTCGCACCGCTCGCACAGATACGCAGTATTTT; CDR3: CSVRTARTDTQYF
size: NA; J: TRBJ2-7; V: TRBV5-1; D: NA; DNA: TGCGCCAGCAGCTTGGACACAAATGTCTACGAGCAGTACTTC; CDR3: CASSLDTNVYEQYF
size: NA; J: TRBJ1-1; V: TRBV27; D: NA; DNA: TGTGCCAGCCGACGATCCGCCATGAACACTGAAGCTTTCTTT; CDR3: CASRRSAMNTEAFF
size: NA; J: TRBJ1-2; V: TRBV30; D: NA; DNA: TGTGCCTGGAGTAAGAGGGGTAGTGGCTACACCTTC; CDR3: CAWSKRGSGYTF
size: once; J: TRBJ1-6; V: TRBV30; D: NA; DNA: TGTGCCTGGAACCCCGGGATAGAGGGTTCACCCCTCCACTTT; CDR3: CAWNPGIEGSPLHF
size: once; J: TRBJ2-5; V: TRBV30; D: NA; DNA: TGTGCCTGGAGTGGAGGGGTCCAAGAGACCCAGTACTTC; CDR3: CAWSGGVQETQYF
size: NA; J: TRBJ2-2; V: TRBV15; D: NA; DNA: TGTGCCACCAGCTCCCGTAAATTTGACGGGGAGCTGTTTTTT; CDR3: CATSSRKFDGELFF
size: NA; J: TRBJ1-1; V: TRBV29-1; D: NA; DNA: TGCAGCGTTGACGGGGGGTCTACTGAAGCTTTCTTT; CDR3: CSVDGGSTEAFF
size: once; J: TRBJ2-4; V: TRBV20-1; D: NA; DNA: TGCAGTGCCGTGACAGTTAACATTCAGTACTTC; CDR3: CSAVTVNIQYF
size: many; J: TRBJ2-3; V: TRBV5-1; D: TRBD1; DNA: TGCGCCAGCAGACCACGGGACAGGGCGAGCACAGATACGCAGTATTTT; CDR3: CASRPRDRASTDTQYF
size: NA; J: TRBJ1-2; V: TRBV9; D: TRBD1; DNA: TGTGCCAGCAGCGCGGGACAGGTAGTAGGCTATGGCTACACCTTC; CDR3: CASSAGQVVGYGYTF
size: few; J: TRBJ2-5; V: TRBV29-1; D: NA; DNA: TGCAGCGCCCTGACCGTGGGGGAGACCCAGTACTTC; CDR3: CSALTVGETQYF
size: NA; J: TRBJ1-4; V: TRBV27; D: TRBD1; DNA: TGTGCCAGCAGCCCGAGGACAGGGATGCAAAAACTGTTTTTT; CDR3: CASSPRTGMQKLFF
size: NA; J: TRBJ2-2; V: TRBV11-1; D: TRBD2; DNA: TGTGCCAGCAGCGTATACCCCCCTCCTAGCGGCGGGGAGCTGTTTTTT; CDR3: CASSVYPPPSGGELFF
size: NA; J: TRBJ1-5; V: TRBV30; D: TRBD1; DNA: TGTGCCTGGAGTGTGGGGACAGGGGGTAGCAATCAGCCCCAGCATTTT; CDR3: CAWSVGTGGSNQPQHF
size: NA; J: TRBJ1-6; V: TRBV6-6; D: TRBD1; DNA: TGTGCCAGCACCCGACAGGGGGATAATTCACCCCTCCACTTT; CDR3: CASTRQGDNSPLHF
size: few; J: TRBJ2-7; V: TRBV2; D: NA; DNA: TGTGCCAGCAGACTGTCCCAGAGTTACGAGCAGTACTTC; CDR3: CASRLSQSYEQYF
size: once; J: TRBJ2-3; V: TRBV30; D: TRBD2; DNA: TGTGCCTGGAGGGGACTAGCGGGGGGCACCACAGATACGCAGTATTTT; CDR3: CAWRGLAGGTTDTQYF
size: few; J: TRBJ1-4; V: TRBV18; D: NA; DNA: TGTGCCAGCTCACCAACGGACGGGGAAAAACTGTTTTTT; CDR3: CASSPTDGEKLFF
size: few; J: TRBJ1-5; V: TRBV30; D: NA; DNA: TGTGCCTGGAGTGTGGGGGCGCGCAATCAGCCCCAGCATTTT; CDR3: CAWSVGARNQPQHF
size: NA; J: TRBJ2-5; V: TRBV5-6; D: NA; DNA: TGTGCCAGCAGCTTGTACGACAGGTCCCAGTACTTC; CDR3: CASSLYDRSQYF
size: NA; J: TRBJ2-7; V: TRBV29-1; D: NA; DNA: TGCAGCGTTGGTGAGGCAGGGGCGCCCTCCTACGAGCAGTACTTC; CDR3: CSVGEAGAPSYEQYF
size: NA; J: TRBJ2-1; V: TRBV11-2; D: NA; DNA: TGTGCCAGCAGCCCAGATTGGGTTGAGCAGTTCTTC; CDR3: CASSPDWVEQFF
size: few; J: TRBJ2-7; V: TRBV6-5; D: NA; DNA: TGTGCCAGCAGTCCCACCGGCGGGGATGGGTTCGAGCAGTACTTC; CDR3: CASSPTGGDGFEQYF
size: NA; J: TRBJ1-2; V: TRBV18; D: NA; DNA: TGTGCCAGCTCACCACGACCGGGACGGAACTATGGCTACACCTTC; CDR3: CASSPRPGRNYGYTF
size: few; J: TRBJ1-3; V: TRBV7-2; D: NA; DNA: TGTGCCAGCAGCTTCCGTGGGGGCACCATATATTTT; CDR3: CASSFRGGTIYF
size: NA; J: TRBJ2-5; V: TRBV18; D: NA; DNA: TGTGCCAGCTCACCACCGTACGGACAGCAAGAGACCCAGTACTTC; CDR3: CASSPPYGQQETQYF
size: NA; J: TRBJ2-2; V: TRBV10-3; D: TRBD2; DNA: TGTGCCATCAGCCGACTAGCCCCCCTCAACACCGGGGAGCTGTTTTTT; CDR3: CAISRLAPLNTGELFF
size: NA; J: TRBJ2-3; V: TRBV9; D: TRBD2; DNA: TGTGCCAGCAGTGGAGGACTAGCGGGGGGGCAGAGGTTACCAGATACGCAGTATTTT; CDR3: CASSGGLAGGQRLPDTQYF
size: NA; J: TRBJ2-7; V: TRBV5-4; D: TRBD2; DNA: TGTGCCAGCAGCAGATCGGCGGGGGGCTATCACGAGCAGTACTTC; CDR3: CASSRSAGGYHEQYF
size: NA; J: TRBJ2-4; V: TRBV2; D: TRBD1; DNA: TGTGCCAGCAGCCTTGAGGGGGCTGGCGGGAACATTCAGTACTTC; CDR3: CASSLEGAGGNIQYF
size: NA; J: TRBJ1-1; V: TRBV27; D: NA; DNA: TGTGCCAGCAGACTCCACGGGGTAGGCACTGAAGCTTTCTTT; CDR3: CASRLHGVGTEAFF